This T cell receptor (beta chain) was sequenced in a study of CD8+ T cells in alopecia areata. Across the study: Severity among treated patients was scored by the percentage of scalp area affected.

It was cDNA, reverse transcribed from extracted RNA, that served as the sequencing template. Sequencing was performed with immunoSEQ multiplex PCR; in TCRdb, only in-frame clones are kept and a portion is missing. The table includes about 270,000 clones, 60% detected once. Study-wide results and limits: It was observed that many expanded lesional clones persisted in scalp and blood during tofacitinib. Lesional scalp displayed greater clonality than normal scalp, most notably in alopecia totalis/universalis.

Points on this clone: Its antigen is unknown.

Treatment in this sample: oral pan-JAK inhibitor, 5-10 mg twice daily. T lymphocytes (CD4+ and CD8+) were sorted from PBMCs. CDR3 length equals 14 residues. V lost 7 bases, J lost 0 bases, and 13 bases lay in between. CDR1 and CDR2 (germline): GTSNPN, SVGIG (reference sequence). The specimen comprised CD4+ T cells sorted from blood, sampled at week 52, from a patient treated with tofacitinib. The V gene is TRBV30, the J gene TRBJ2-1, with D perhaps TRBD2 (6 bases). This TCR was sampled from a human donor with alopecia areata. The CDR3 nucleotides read TGTGCCTCCCGGGCCGGGGGCTCCTACAATGAGCAGTTCTTC. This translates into CASRAGGSYNEQFF.